These 23 T cell receptor beta chains came from one sample sequenced in a study of T cells after yellow fever vaccination. MiXCR, run by TCRdb on the 5' RACE reads, gives a single entry per CDR3 protein. The top ten clones hold over 3% of a sample with some 340,000 distinct CDR3 sequences, around 10% of them seen once. The sequences come from CD4+ T cells sorted from PBMCs, collected 45 days after the yellow fever booster vaccination. These receptors all stem from a man aged 18 to 29 who received the YFV17D yellow fever vaccine.

This clonotype came up many times. The chain joins TRBV7-2 to TRBJ2-7, with D possibly TRBD1 on 6 matching bases. The germline V gene encodes CDR1 SGHTA and CDR2 FQGNSA. V lost 5 bases and J lost 2, with 19 bases in between. The CDR3 has 16 amino acids. CDR3: CASSRAFSRDTYEQYF. The CDR3 region has the DNA TGTGCCAGCAGCCGAGCTTTCTCCCGGGACACCTACGAGCAGTACTTC.

The gene calls are TRBV7-9 and TRBJ1-1; maybe TRBD1 (6 bases). CDR3 size: 14 residues. Germline CDR1 SEHNR, CDR2 FQNEAQ (reference sequence). V was shortened by 4 bases and J by 6 bases, with 15 bases between the two germline ends. CDR3 bases: TGTGCCAGCAGCTGGGAACAGGGTAACGCTGAAGCTTTCTTT. Protein sequence: CASSWEQGNAEAFF.

V gene TRBV11-2 combines with J gene TRBJ2-3; the match to TRBD2 covers 11 bases. This CDR3 has 17 residues. Losses at the gene ends were 3 bases for V and 3 bases for J; bases not matched to a gene: 8. In germline, CDR1 is SGHAT, CDR2 FQNNGV. The CDR3 nucleotides read TGTGCCAGCAGCTTTTACCCGACTAGCGGGACAACAGATACGCAGTATTTT. Translation: CASSFYPTSGTTDTQYF. Full variable domain (missing parts from reference TRBV11-2 and TRBJ2-3): EAGVAQSPRYKIIEKRQSVAFWCNPISGHATLYWYQQILGQGPKLLIQFQNNGVVDDSQLPKDRFSAERLKGVDSTLKIQPAKLEDSAVYLCASSFYPTSGTTDTQYFGPGTRLTVL.

This clonotype was detected a few times. The chain employs TRBV6-1 and TRBJ1-2; 9 bases are a match to TRBD1. Germline CDR1 is MNHNS and CDR2 is SASEGT. V lost 4 bases, J lost 2 bases, and 2 bases stayed unmatched. This CDR3 comprises 14 residues. CDR3 DNA sequence: TGTGCCAGCAGTGTTGGGACAGGGAACTATGGCTACACCTTC. This codes for CASSVGTGNYGYTF.

This clonotype has more than one count but fewer than ten. The chain has TRBV12-3 or TRBV12-4 and TRBJ1-6; weak D call: TRBD1 (6 bases). Trimming took off 4 bases at V and 7 bases at J, with 11 bases between the two ends. This CDR3 region has 14 residues. CDR3 sequence (DNA): TGTGCCAGCAGTTATAGCCAGGGGAATTCACCCCTCCACTTT. The encoded protein is CASSYSQGNSPLHF.

This clonotype was counted only a few times. V is TRBV10-3 and J is TRBJ2-2; D not resolved. Deletions cut 0 bases from V and 4 bases from J, with 9 bases between. The V gene's germline CDR1 is ENHRY and CDR2 SYGVKD. The CDR3 sequence is 15 residues long. The CDR3 reads CAISESWVSTGELFF. DNA of the CDR3: TGTGCCATCAGTGAGTCCTGGGTGAGCACCGGGGAGCTGTTTTTT.

This chain uses TRBV6-2 or TRBV6-3 with TRBJ1-5; D is unclear. Germline V gives CDR1 MNHEY, CDR2 SVGEGT. Trimming removed 6 bases at V and 0 bases at J, with 12 bases between. The CDR3 runs 15 residues. CDR3 DNA: TGTGCCAGCAGGTTTAGCGGATATAGCAATCAGCCCCAGCATTTT. Protein sequence: CASRFSGYSNQPQHF.

This clonotype was detected only a few times. The CDR3 nucleotides are TGTGCCAGCTCACCGCTCAAAGAGACCCAGTACTTC. Its translation: CASSPLKETQYF. The rearrangement joins TRBV18 to TRBJ2-5; no reliable D call. The CDR3 runs to 12 residues. Germline CDR1 is KGHSH and CDR2 is LQKENI. V lost 3 bases to trimming and J lost 3 bases, with 5 bases between them. Combining the CDR3 with reference TRBV18 and TRBJ2-5 gives the whole variable domain NAGVMQNPRHLVRRRGQEARLRCSPMKGHSHVYWYRQLPEEGLKFMVYLQKENIIDESGMPKERFSAEFPKEGPSILRIQQVVRGDSAAYFCASSPLKETQYFGPGTRLLVL.

The chain uses TRBV5-4 and TRBJ1-4; TRBD1 agrees at 7 bases. V shed 4 bases, J shed 8 bases, and the junction held 8 bases outside the gene matches. Germline loops: CDR1 SGHNT, CDR2 YYREEE (reference sequence). CDR3 length equals 14 residues. The CDR3 spells CASSKDRADEKLFF. The CDR3 nucleotides are TGTGCCAGCAGCAAAGACAGGGCAGACGAAAAACTGTTTTTT.

This clonotype was recorded at least ten times. The gene calls are TRBV6-1 and TRBJ2-5; TRBD1 might be the D (6 bases). The ends were cut back, 4 bases at V and 5 bases at J, with 11 bases in the middle. The CDR3 covers 13 residues. Germline V gives CDR1 MNHNS, CDR2 SASEGT. DNA of the CDR3: TGTGCCAGCAGTGTACAGGGTCGGGAGACCCAGTACTTC. Its translation is CASSVQGRETQYF.

This clonotype was observed many times. The chain joins TRBV6-2 or TRBV6-3 to TRBJ2-5, with TRBD2 as a possible D gene (7 bases). V lost 5 bases and J 5 bases, leaving 15 bases between the germline ends. This CDR3 has 14 residues. CDR1 is MNHEY, CDR2 SVGEGT, per germline. DNA for the CDR3: TGTGCCAGCAGTACAGACGGGGGGCTGGAGACCCAGTACTTC. It codes for CASSTDGGLETQYF.

The rearrangement uses TRBV4-3 and TRBJ1-2; D is unclear. V was shortened by 0 bases and J by 4 bases, with 9 bases between the two germline ends. This CDR3 has 14 amino acids. Per germline, CDR1 LGHNA and CDR2 YSLEER. The CDR3, as DNA: TGCGCCAGCAGCCAAGAATGGGAAAGCTATGGCTACACCTTC. Translation gives CASSQEWESYGYTF.

The DNA for the CDR3 is TGCGCCAGCAGCCAACTAGCGGCTCCTAGCACAGATACGCAGTATTTT. It codes for CASSQLAAPSTDTQYF. V usage is TRBV4-3 and J usage is TRBJ2-3, with 7 bases aligning to TRBD2. The CDR3 runs to 16 residues. Germline CDR1 reads LGHNA; CDR2 reads YSLEER. Trimming at V came to 2 bases and at J to 0 bases, leaving 5 bases not matched to a gene.

The chain recombines TRBV27 with TRBJ1-2; D remains unclear. V shed 6 bases and J shed 3 bases, with 20 bases lying between them. Germline values: CDR1 MNHEY, CDR2 SMNVEV (reference sequence). CDR3 length: 16 residues. The CDR3 sequence: CASSGRRDDSHYGYTF. The DNA for the CDR3 is TGTGCCAGCAGCGGGAGGCGTGACGACTCTCACTATGGCTACACCTTC.

This clonotype was observed many times. The chain is built from TRBV5-5 and TRBJ2-4, with D perhaps matching TRBD2 (5 bases). The V gene's germline CDR1 is SGHKS and CDR2 YYEKEE (reference sequence). The CDR3 has 15 residues. V shed 4 bases and J shed 6 bases, with 17 bases lying between them. The CDR3 reads CASSPPVAGGNIQYF. The CDR3 nucleotides are TGTGCCAGCAGCCCCCCCGTGGCAGGAGGAAACATTCAGTACTTC. Full variable domain (outside the CDR3, taken from reference TRBV5-5 and TRBJ2-4): DAGVTQSPTHLIKTRGQQVTLRCSPISGHKSVSWYQQVLGQGPQFIFQYYEKEERGRGNFPDRFSARQFPNYSSELNVNALLLGDSALYLCASSPPVAGGNIQYFGAGTRLSVL.

This clonotype was seen repeatedly, ten times or more. V gene TRBV5-4 combines with J gene TRBJ2-1; D gene ambiguous. The CDR3 consists of 14 residues. Germline CDR1 SGHNT, CDR2 YYREEE (reference sequence). The germline V and J ends were trimmed by 0 bases and 4 bases, with 8 bases remaining between them. The CDR3, as DNA: TGTGCCAGCAGCTTGGGGACGGAGTACAATGAGCAGTTCTTC. Translated: CASSLGTEYNEQFF.

This clonotype was observed many times. For the CDR3, the DNA is TGTGCCAGCAGACGTAGGGACAGAAATTCCTACGAGCAGTACGTC. Amino acids: CASRRRDRNSYEQYV. The chain carries TRBV28 and TRBJ2-7, with 7 nucleotides matching TRBD1. The CDR3 is made up of 15 amino acids. The junction had 9 bases not matched to a gene; V was cut back by 6 bases and J by 1 base. Germline V gives CDR1 MDHEN, CDR2 SYDVKM.

This chain connects TRBV10-3 to TRBJ2-3; 8 nucleotides align to TRBD2. Germline V CDR1 and CDR2: ENHRY, SYGVKD. The J segment lost 2 bases and the V segment lost 10 bases, leaving 8 bases of the junction unmatched. The CDR3 runs to 14 residues. The CDR3 DNA reads TGTGCCACGAGGCTAGCGGGCCTCACAGATACGCAGTATTTT. It translates to CATRLAGLTDTQYF.

The chain combines TRBV12-3 or TRBV12-4 with TRBJ1-5; D is unclear. The length of the CDR3 is 13 residues. V lost 8 bases, J lost 2 bases, and 10 bases lay in between. In nucleotides, the CDR3 is TGTGCCAGCGGCTTCGGGGGCAATCAGCCCCAGCATTTT. The encoded protein is CASGFGGNQPQHF.

This clonotype was observed a few times. The chain has TRBV4-3 and TRBJ2-1; 12 bases are shared with TRBD2. J was trimmed by 3 bases and V by 3 bases; bases with no gene match: 0. The CDR3 is 15 amino acids. CDR1 is LGHNA, CDR2 YSLEER, per germline. The CDR3 nucleotides read TGCGCCAGCAGCCAGACTAGCGGGGGCTACAATGAGCAGTTCTTC. Protein: CASSQTSGGYNEQFF.

The rearrangement uses TRBV9 and TRBJ2-7; TRBD1 aligns across 8 bases. The germline CDR1 and CDR2 sequences are SGDLS and YYNGEE. The junction had 6 bases not matched to a gene; V was cut back by 4 bases and J by 3 bases. CDR3 length: 14 residues. Written as DNA, the CDR3 is TGTGCCAGCAGCACCCGGACAGGGAACTACGAGCAGTACGTC. Protein product: CASSTRTGNYEQYV.

The V gene is TRBV18, the J gene TRBJ1-5; D possibly corresponds to TRBD1 (5 bases). Trimming shortened V by 1 base and J by 2 bases, and 9 bases separated the two germline ends. Germline V gene lookup returns CDR1 KGHSH and CDR2 LQKENI. CDR3 length: 15 amino acids. For the CDR3, the DNA is TGTGCCAGCTCACCACAGGGGCTGGGCAATCAGCCCCAGCATTTT. Translation: CASSPQGLGNQPQHF.

This clonotype was detected a few times. This chain links TRBV4-3 with TRBJ1-3, with TRBD1 as a possible D gene (6 bases). Germline values: CDR1 LGHNA, CDR2 YSLEER. This CDR3 region has 16 residues. Trimming pared 1 base from V and 4 bases from J, leaving 14 bases between. CDR3 nucleotides: TGCGCCAGCAGCCAAGGCGGGACACCAACAGGAAACACCATATATTTT. Amino acids: CASSQGGTPTGNTIYF.